This TCR beta chain was captured in a study of cytomegalovirus exposure and HLA in healthy donors. In the PCR, 60 Vbeta and 13 Jbeta primers were used. Libraries were prepared by immunoSEQ multiplex PCR; TCRdb keeps only in-frame clonotypes and omits some of them. The sample shows 200,000 to 250,000 clones, around 80% of them seen only once. This clone came up a few times. Germline loops: CDR1 MGHRA, CDR2 YSYEKL. The CDR3 sequence is 18 residues long. Trimming removed 4 bases at V and 0 bases at J, with 21 bases between. The sequence derives from a male donor in good health and CMV-seronegative. The sample consisted of PBMCs. The chain has TRBV4-1 and TRBJ1-1; maybe TRBD1 (6 bases). The chain's CDR3 is CASSPQQFRQGMNTEAFF. CDR3 DNA sequence: TGCGCCAGCAGCCCGCAACAGTTCCGTCAGGGGATGAACACTGAAGCTTTCTTT.